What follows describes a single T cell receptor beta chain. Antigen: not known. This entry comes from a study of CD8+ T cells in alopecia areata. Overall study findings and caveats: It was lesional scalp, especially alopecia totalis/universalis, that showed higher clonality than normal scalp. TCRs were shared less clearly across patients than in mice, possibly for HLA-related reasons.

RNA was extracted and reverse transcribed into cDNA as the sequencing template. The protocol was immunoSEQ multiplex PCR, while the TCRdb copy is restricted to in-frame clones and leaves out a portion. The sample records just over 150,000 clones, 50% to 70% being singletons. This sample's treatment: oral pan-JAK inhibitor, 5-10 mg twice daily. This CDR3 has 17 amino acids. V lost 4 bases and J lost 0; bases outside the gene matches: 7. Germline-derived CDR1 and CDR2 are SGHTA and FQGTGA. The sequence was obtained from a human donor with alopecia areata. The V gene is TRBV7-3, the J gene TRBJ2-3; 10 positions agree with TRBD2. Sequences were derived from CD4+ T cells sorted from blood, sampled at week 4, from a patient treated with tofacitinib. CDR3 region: CASSSHSGGLSTDTQYF. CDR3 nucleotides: TGTGCCAGCAGCTCACATAGCGGGGGGCTCAGCACAGATACGCAGTATTTT.